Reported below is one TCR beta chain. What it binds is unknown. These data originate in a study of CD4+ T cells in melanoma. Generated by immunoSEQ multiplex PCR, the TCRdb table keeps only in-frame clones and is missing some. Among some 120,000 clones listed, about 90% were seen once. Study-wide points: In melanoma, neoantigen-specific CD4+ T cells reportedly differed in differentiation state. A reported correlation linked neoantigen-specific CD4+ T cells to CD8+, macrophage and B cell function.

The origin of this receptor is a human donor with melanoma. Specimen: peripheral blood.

Here the CDR3 DNA reads TGCACCAGCAGCCAAGAGCGACCTTCTAGCTTCGGCTACGAGCAGTACTTC. Translation gives CTSSQERPSSFGYEQYF. This chain uses TRBV1 with TRBJ2-7; the DNA was not used to check the table's D call, TRBD2. TRBV1 is labeled a pseudogene. CDR3 length: 17 amino acids.